This is a list of T cell receptor beta chains from one sample in a study of T cell changes during pregnancy in multiple sclerosis. TCRdb keeps only in-frame clones here, not all; method: immunoSEQ multiplex PCR. The sample has 50,000 to 65,000 clones; more than 75% are singletons. Source: peripheral blood, taken in the second trimester of pregnancy. Receptors were obtained from a female donor with multiple sclerosis, enrolled in a pregnancy study. The CDR3 runs from the conserved cysteine through the conserved F or W. A D gene is named only where the DNA matches it firmly. Some rows mark clone size as missing; the rest say once, few, many or name a class of expanded clone.

>TRBV6-4|TRBJ2-2|NA|TRBD1
TGTGCCAGCAGTGGACAGGGGCTGGACACCGGGGAGCTGTTTTTT
CASSGQGLDTGELFF
>TRBV18|TRBJ2-1|NA|NA
TGTGCCAGCTCACCACCGGAACGGGGTCCCTACAATGAGCAGTTCTTC
CASSPPERGPYNEQFF
>TRBV7-3|TRBJ1-2|NA|TRBD1
TGTGCCAGCAGCCGGGACAGGGGGCAAGATGGCTACACCTTC
CASSRDRGQDGYTF
>TRBV6-6|TRBJ2-7|NA|NA
TGTGCCAGCAGCCCAAGTAGCTACGAGCAGTACTTC
CASSPSSYEQYF
>TRBV7-8|TRBJ2-2|NA|NA
TGTGCCAGCAGTTGGGAGAGGACCGGGGAGCTGTTTTTT
CASSWERTGELFF
>TRBV5-5|TRBJ1-2|NA|NA
TGTGCCAGCAGCCGAACAGCTAACTATGGCTACACCTTC
CASSRTANYGYTF
>TRBV27|TRBJ1-1|NA|NA
TGTGCCAGCAGTTTATGGGCGAACACTGAAGCTTTCTTT
CASSLWANTEAFF
>TRBV2|TRBJ1-2|once|TRBD1
TGTGCCAGCAGTGACAGGGGGCAATATGGCTACACCTTC
CASSDRGQYGYTF
>TRBV30|TRBJ1-5|NA|NA
TGTGCCTGGAGTGTACGGGAGGATCAGCCCCAGCATTTT
CAWSVREDQPQHF
>TRBV5-1|TRBJ2-5|NA|TRBD2
TGCGCCAGCAGCTTACCGGGGGGACAAGAGACCCAGTACTTC
CASSLPGGQETQYF
>TRBV5-1|TRBJ2-7|NA|NA
TGCGCCAGCTCCGACAGGATCTCCTACGAGCAGTACTTC
CASSDRISYEQYF
>TRBV4-2|TRBJ1-6|NA|NA
TGTGCCAGCAGCCAAGAGGACAGAAATTCACCCCTCCACTTT
CASSQEDRNSPLHF
>TRBV27|TRBJ2-3|NA|NA
TGTGCCAGCAGTTTAGGCCACAGGGTAGGGTTTACAGATACGCAGTATTTT
CASSLGHRVGFTDTQYF
>TRBV18|TRBJ1-2|NA|NA
TGTGCCAGCTCACCATTACAGCCCAACTATGGCTACACCTTC
CASSPLQPNYGYTF
>TRBV15|TRBJ1-1|NA|TRBD1
TGTGCCACCAGCAGAGATGGATGGGACAGGGGGAAGCCTGAAGCTTTCTTT
CATSRDGWDRGKPEAFF
>TRBV10-3|TRBJ1-3|NA|NA
TGTGCCATCAGTCCCGAAAGGAGGAAGCGAAACACCATATATTTT
CAISPERRKRNTIYF
>TRBV9|TRBJ2-3|NA|NA
TGTGCCAGCAGCGTAGATCCAGGGGGGGATACGCAGTATTTT
CASSVDPGGDTQYF
>TRBV5-1|TRBJ1-2|NA|NA
TGCGCCAGCAGCTTGGGACAAAAAAACTATGGCTACACCTTC
CASSLGQKNYGYTF
>TRBV28|TRBJ2-6|NA|NA
TGTGCCAGCAGTTTATCCACGGTGATTAGACTCCACTCTGGGGCCAACGTCCTGACTTTC
CASSLSTVIRLHSGANVLTF
>TRBV4-3|TRBJ2-1|NA|NA
TGCGCCAGCAGCCAAGATGGGTCTAGCCCTTACAATGAGCAGTTCTTC
CASSQDGSSPYNEQFF
>TRBV9|TRBJ2-7|NA|TRBD2
TGTGCCAGCAGCTCGAGCGGGACCTACGAGCAGTACTTC
CASSSSGTYEQYF
>TRBV5-1|TRBJ1-6|NA|NA
TGCGCCAGCAGCTTGGGGGCAGGGGATTCACCCCTCCACTTT
CASSLGAGDSPLHF
>TRBV6-1|TRBJ1-1|NA|NA
TGTGCCAGCAGTGAAGTGGGCAACACTGAAGCTTTCTTT
CASSEVGNTEAFF
>TRBV18|TRBJ1-2|NA|TRBD1
TGTGCCAGCTCACCTCCGGGACAGGGACCATCGGGCGGCTACACCTTC
CASSPPGQGPSGGYTF
>TRBV6-1|TRBJ1-1|NA|NA
TGTGCCAGCAGACAAGGACAGATGAACACTGAAGCTTTCTTT
CASRQGQMNTEAFF
>TRBV18|TRBJ1-2|NA|NA
TGTGCCAGCTCTCGCGAGCGCAACTATGGCTACACCTTC
CASSRERNYGYTF
>TRBV7-9|TRBJ1-3|NA|NA
TGTGCCAGCGGTGGCAGGCCCTCTGGAAACACCATATATTTT
CASGGRPSGNTIYF
>TRBV11-2|TRBJ1-1|NA|TRBD1
TGTGCCAGCACCTTCGGGAGGGGACAGGGGGAAGCTTTCTTT
CASTFGRGQGEAFF
>TRBV7-3|TRBJ2-7|NA|NA
TGTGCCAGCAGCTTCAAGCACTACGAGCAGTACTTC
CASSFKHYEQYF
>TRBV7-2|TRBJ2-2|NA|TRBD2
TGTGCCAGCAGCCCGGGGACTAGCGGGAAGGTTGGGACCGGGGAGCTGTTTTTT
CASSPGTSGKVGTGELFF
>TRBV9|TRBJ1-2|NA|TRBD1
TGTGCCAGCAGCATACGGACAGGGAACTATGGCTACACCTTC
CASSIRTGNYGYTF
>TRBV19|TRBJ2-1|NA|TRBD2
TGTGCCAGTAGTATAGATCTCGGGACTAGCGTTTTCGGCTACAATGAGCAGTTCTTC
CASSIDLGTSVFGYNEQFF
>TRBV11-2|TRBJ2-7|NA|NA
TGTGCCAGCAGCTTAGACAGGGACGAGCAGTACTTC
CASSLDRDEQYF
>TRBV28|TRBJ1-2|NA|TRBD1
TGTGCCAGCAGTTTATTGGGACAGGAGTATGGCTACACCTTC
CASSLLGQEYGYTF
>TRBV7-2|TRBJ2-7|NA|TRBD2
TGTGCCAGCAGCTCCCCCGGCGGGGGGGCGGGTGAGCAGTACTTC
CASSSPGGGAGEQYF
>TRBV6-5|TRBJ1-3|NA|TRBD1
TGTGCCAGCAGACTAGACAGGGATATAAGAAACACCATATATTTT
CASRLDRDIRNTIYF
>TRBV7-3|TRBJ2-1|NA|NA
TGTGCCAGCAGCTTAGTCCCAGGGCGGTCCTACAATGAGCAGTTCTTC
CASSLVPGRSYNEQFF
>TRBV18|TRBJ1-1|NA|NA
TGTGCCAGCTCCCCCCGGAACACTGAAGCTTTCTTT
CASSPRNTEAFF
>TRBV5-1|TRBJ1-6|NA|NA
TGCGCCAGCAGCTTAGCCAGGGCAGGGTCACCCCTCCACTTT
CASSLARAGSPLHF
>TRBV2|TRBJ1-2|NA|NA
TGTGCCAGCAGGGCGGGGGAGGGAAACTATGGCTACACCTTC
CASRAGEGNYGYTF
>TRBV10-3|TRBJ1-4|NA|TRBD1
TGTGCCATCAGTAAGACAGGGCAAAATGAAAAACTGTTTTTT
CAISKTGQNEKLFF
>TRBV7-6|TRBJ1-3|few|NA
TGTGCCAGCAGCCCACAGGCCAGCTCTGGAAACACCATATATTTT
CASSPQASSGNTIYF
>TRBV6-5|TRBJ2-7|NA|NA
TGTGCCAGCAGCCTCCCAGGAGGGGCGGGCGAGCAGTACTTC
CASSLPGGAGEQYF
>TRBV30|TRBJ1-2|NA|NA
TGTGCCTGGAGTGTAGAATCCAGCTATGGCTACACCTTC
CAWSVESSYGYTF
>TRBV30|TRBJ1-5|once|NA
TGTGCCTCAAGCACCAGAGGTCAGGGTCAGCCCCAGCATTTT
CASSTRGQGQPQHF
>TRBV7-3|TRBJ1-1|NA|NA
TGTGCCAGCAGCTTAGGACACAACACTGAAGCTTTCTTT
CASSLGHNTEAFF
>TRBV15|TRBJ1-5|NA|TRBD1
TGTGCCACCAGCAGCCCAAGAGGGGGGACAGACTATCAGCCCCAGCATTTT
CATSSPRGGTDYQPQHF
>TRBV4-1|TRBJ1-1|NA|NA
TGCGCCAGCAGCCAAGATCCCCGAAACCTACTTTTGAGGGCTTTCTTT
CASSQDPRNLLLRAFF